A selection of T cell receptor beta chains follows, all from one sample in a study of T cell repertoires in cytomegalovirus infection. TCRdb used MiXCR to reprocess the reads, holding one entry per CDR3 protein. The table records hundreds of thousands of distinct CDR3 sequences, around a sixth of them present only once. The source material was PBMCs. The receptors derive from a human donor in good health (CMV status not recorded). Some clones in this sample may be carry-over from other donors' samples. CDR3s include the opening cysteine and the closing phenylalanine or tryptophan. The D gene is left open where the match is weak. Size is omitted from some rows. Given values are once, few, many or a class for expanded clones.

d_gene	v_gene	abundance	j_gene	CDR3aa	CDR3nt
-	TRBV7-2	-	TRBJ1-5	CASSQTWGLQPQHF	TGTGCCAGCAGCCAGACGTGGGGGCTTCAGCCCCAGCATTTT
-	TRBV20-1	once	TRBJ2-7	CSARGPQGNGYEQYF	TGCAGTGCTAGAGGCCCCCAGGGGAACGGCTACGAGCAGTACTTC
-	TRBV7-2	-	TRBJ2-3	CASSYGGTDTQYF	TGTGCCAGCAGCTACGGAGGCACAGATACGCAGTATTTT
TRBD2	TRBV11-3	few	TRBJ2-1	CASSFRGGADHEQFF	TGTGCCAGCAGCTTTCGCGGGGGGGCTGACCATGAGCAGTTCTTC
TRBD1	TRBV20-1	few	TRBJ1-6	CSARENYRGYINSPLHF	TGCAGTGCTAGAGAAAATTACAGGGGTTATATTAATTCACCCCTCCACTTT
-	TRBV7-9	-	TRBJ1-2	CASSEGENYGYTF	TGTGCCAGCAGCGAGGGGGAGAACTATGGCTACACCTTC
TRBD2	TRBV5-1	-	TRBJ2-1	CASSSTSGGAHNEQFF	TGCGCCAGCAGCTCAACTAGCGGGGGGGCCCACAATGAGCAGTTCTTC
-	TRBV6-1	many	TRBJ2-3	CASSDAVPGDTQYF	TGTGCCAGCAGTGACGCAGTGCCCGGGGATACGCAGTATTTT
-	TRBV7-8	few	TRBJ1-4	CASSLELGGEPRKLFF	TGTGCCAGCAGCTTAGAGCTAGGTGGTGAGCCAAGAAAACTGTTTTTT
-	TRBV4-1	many	TRBJ1-6	CASSQEAGTQSNSPLHF	TGCGCCAGCAGCCAAGAGGCAGGAACTCAATCTAATTCACCCCTCCACTTT
-	TRBV11-3	-	TRBJ2-6	CASSLDQASGANVLTF	TGTGCCAGCAGCTTAGATCAAGCTAGTGGGGCCAACGTCCTGACTTTC